Listed below are T cell receptor beta chains from one sample, sequenced in a study of OX40 agonist ivuxolimab in advanced cancers. Measured with immunoSEQ multiplex PCR; TCRdb has only the in-frame clones, and not every one. The profile covers roughly 59,000 clones, with 80% to 95% appearing a single time and 13% taken by the ten largest. The sequenced sample was CD4+ or CD8+ T cells sorted from blood, obtained in a trial of the OX40 agonist ivuxolimab. Source of these receptors: an adult with an advanced solid tumor such as melanoma, head and neck, liver or kidney cancer. CDR3s include the opening cysteine and the closing phenylalanine or tryptophan. The D gene is left open where the match is weak. Clone sizes are given selectively: once, few, many, or a class where the clone is expanded.

clone size,V gene,J gene,D gene,CDR3 protein,CDR3 DNA
-,TRBV30,TRBJ2-7,-,CAWNDHHSYEQYF,TGTGCCTGGAATGACCATCACTCCTACGAGCAGTACTTC
-,TRBV5-4,TRBJ2-1,TRBD2,CASSLVGLAGADYNEQFF,TGTGCCAGCAGCTTGGTGGGTCTAGCGGGAGCGGACTACAATGAGCAGTTCTTC
-,TRBV7-9,TRBJ2-1,TRBD2,CASSLLREVYNEQFF,TGTGCCAGCAGCTTATTACGGGAGGTCTACAATGAGCAGTTCTTC
-,TRBV27,TRBJ2-3,TRBD2,CASSPAAGERTDTQYF,TGTGCCAGCAGTCCTGCAGCGGGAGAGAGGACAGATACGCAGTATTTT
once,TRBV6-5,TRBJ1-2,-,CASSYRGAEGYTF,TGTGCCAGCAGTTACCGAGGGGCGGAGGGCTACACCTTC
-,TRBV4-1,TRBJ2-7,TRBD2,CASSAHHGTSYEQYF,TGCGCCAGCAGCGCCCATCACGGGACTAGCTACGAGCAGTACTTC
-,TRBV7-2,TRBJ1-5,-,CASSFRGSIGNQPQHF,TGTGCCAGCAGCTTTAGAGGGAGTATCGGCAATCAGCCCCAGCATTTT
-,TRBV6-5,TRBJ1-1,-,CASSYFSGDTEAFF,TGTGCCAGCAGTTACTTTTCGGGGGATACTGAAGCTTTCTTT
-,TRBV4-2,TRBJ2-7,-,CASSQGSPAGASYEQYF,TGTGCCAGCAGCCAAGGGAGCCCAGCGGGCGCTTCCTACGAGCAGTACTTC
-,TRBV29-1,TRBJ2-7,-,CSGRQGGTYEQYF,TGCAGCGGTCGACAGGGAGGAACGTACGAGCAGTACTTC
-,TRBV19,TRBJ2-1,-,CASSMALTDYNEQFF,TGTGCCAGTAGTATGGCGCTAACAGACTACAATGAGCAGTTCTTC
-,TRBV4-3,TRBJ1-1,-,CASSQGLGGTEAFF,TGCGCCAGCAGCCAGGGATTGGGTGGCACTGAAGCTTTCTTT
-,TRBV6-1,TRBJ1-2,-,CAIGGSGYTF,TGTGCCATCGGAGGGTCTGGCTACACCTTC
-,TRBV7-6,TRBJ2-1,-,CASSWGGYNEQFF,TGTGCCAGCAGCTGGGGAGGTTACAATGAGCAGTTCTTC
-,TRBV19,TRBJ2-7,-,CASSITRFYEQYF,TGTGCCAGTAGTATAACCAGGTTCTACGAGCAGTACTTC
once,TRBV7-6,TRBJ2-1,-,CASSLGAYNEQFF,TGTGCCAGCAGCTTAGGAGCATACAATGAGCAGTTCTTC
-,TRBV19,TRBJ2-5,-,CASSPGMEETQYF,TGTGCCAGTAGTCCCGGTATGGAGGAGACCCAGTACTTC
-,TRBV15,TRBJ1-2,TRBD1,CATSPRTGSRYGYTF,TGTGCCACCAGCCCCCGGACAGGTTCCCGCTATGGCTACACCTTC
-,TRBV5-5,TRBJ2-7,TRBD1,CASSLDRGQYEQYF,TGTGCCAGCAGCTTGGACAGGGGGCAATACGAGCAGTACTTC
-,TRBV5-8,TRBJ2-6,-,CASSNYRFSGANVLTF,TGTGCCAGCAGCAATTATCGCTTCTCTGGGGCCAACGTCCTGACTTTC
once,TRBV7-6,TRBJ2-2,-,CASSNSGELFF,TGTGCCAGCAGCAATTCCGGGGAGCTGTTTTTT
-,TRBV7-2,TRBJ2-1,TRBD2,CASSLRLAGARAYNEQFF,TGTGCCAGCAGCTTACGGCTAGCGGGGGCGCGGGCTTACAATGAGCAGTTCTTC
-,TRBV19,TRBJ2-1,-,CASTGSYNEQFF,TGTGCCAGTACTGGCTCCTACAATGAGCAGTTCTTC
-,TRBV27,TRBJ2-2,TRBD2,CASSFPSGGNTGELFF,TGTGCCAGCAGTTTCCCTAGCGGGGGGAACACCGGGGAGCTGTTTTTT
few,TRBV13,TRBJ2-1,TRBD2,CASSSRGTSGLSYNEQFF,TGTGCCAGCAGTTCAAGAGGGACTAGCGGTCTTTCCTACAATGAGCAGTTCTTC
-,TRBV6-6,TRBJ2-7,-,CASAFYGGAYEQYF,TGTGCCAGCGCTTTCTACGGGGGAGCTTACGAGCAGTACTTC
-,TRBV6-5,TRBJ2-2,-,CASAPGLGTGELFF,TGTGCCAGCGCCCCCGGTTTGGGGACCGGGGAGCTGTTTTTT
-,TRBV19,TRBJ2-1,TRBD2,CASSIDRTSGSYNEQFF,TGTGCCAGTAGTATAGATCGGACTAGCGGGTCCTACAATGAGCAGTTCTTC
-,TRBV2,TRBJ2-1,TRBD2,CASSEAAGGPFNEQFF,TGTGCCAGCAGTGAAGCCGCGGGGGGGCCCTTCAATGAGCAGTTCTTC
once,TRBV19,TRBJ2-7,TRBD1,CASSISGTGGEQYF,TGTGCCAGTAGTATTTCCGGGACAGGAGGAGAGCAGTACTTC
-,TRBV11-2,TRBJ1-1,TRBD1,CASSLQVVVQGRTEAFF,TGTGCCAGCAGCTTACAGGTTGTGGTACAGGGGAGGACTGAAGCTTTCTTT
-,TRBV19,TRBJ2-2,-,CASSMVEHTGELFF,TGTGCCAGTAGTATGGTGGAGCACACCGGGGAGCTGTTTTTT
-,TRBV4-3,TRBJ2-3,-,CASSQDWASADTQYF,TGCGCCAGCAGCCAAGATTGGGCTAGTGCAGATACGCAGTATTTT
-,TRBV11-2,TRBJ2-1,TRBD2,CASTSGGGTYNEQFF,TGTGCCAGCACATCGGGGGGGGGCACCTACAATGAGCAGTTCTTC
-,TRBV7-9,TRBJ2-5,-,CASSLVQETQYF,TGTGCCAGCAGCTTAGTCCAAGAGACCCAGTACTTC
-,TRBV7-2,TRBJ2-7,-,CASSSRQSGPPEQYF,TGTGCCAGCAGCTCGCGACAATCGGGACCGCCGGAGCAGTACTTC
few,TRBV6-5,TRBJ1-1,-,CASSKQGLNTEAFF,TGTGCCAGCAGTAAACAGGGCCTGAACACTGAAGCTTTCTTT
few,TRBV4-1,TRBJ1-1,TRBD1,CASSRVVGTGEAFF,TGCGCCAGCAGCCGGGTCGTCGGGACAGGCGAAGCTTTCTTT
-,TRBV10-2,TRBJ2-7,-,CASTWTLAYEQYF,TGCGCCAGCACATGGACACTAGCCTACGAGCAGTACTTC
once,TRBV6-6,TRBJ2-5,-,CASSSLVGKETQYF,TGTGCCAGCAGTTCCCTAGTAGGGAAGGAGACCCAGTACTTC
few,TRBV6-5,TRBJ1-1,-,CASSYGLGTNTEAFF,TGTGCCAGCAGTTACGGTCTGGGCACGAACACTGAAGCTTTCTTT
-,TRBV4-2,TRBJ2-2,TRBD1,CASSHGTGNAGELFF,TGTGCCAGCAGCCATGGGACAGGAAACGCCGGGGAGCTGTTTTTT
-,TRBV28,TRBJ2-2,-,CASSLGRDYTGELFF,TGTGCCAGCAGTCTAGGCCGGGACTACACCGGGGAGCTGTTTTTT
-,TRBV19,TRBJ2-7,-,CASSITHNYEQYF,TGTGCCAGTAGTATAACCCACAACTACGAGCAGTACTTC
-,TRBV18,TRBJ2-7,TRBD1,CASSPSTGYSDEQYF,TGTGCCAGCTCACCGTCGACAGGGTATAGTGACGAGCAGTACTTC
-,TRBV12-5,TRBJ2-2,-,CASGRKGPGELFF,TGTGCTAGTGGACGGAAGGGGCCCGGGGAGCTGTTTTTT
once,TRBV27,TRBJ1-3,-,CASSLSIPASGNTIYF,TGTGCCAGCAGTTTATCGATCCCAGCCTCTGGAAACACCATATATTTT
few,TRBV5-1,TRBJ1-1,-,CASSSSVPAFF,TGCGCCAGCAGCTCTTCCGTCCCAGCTTTCTTT
-,TRBV27,TRBJ2-1,TRBD1,CASSPGTGADNEQFF,TGTGCCAGCAGTCCCGGGACAGGTGCGGACAATGAGCAGTTCTTC
-,TRBV19,TRBJ1-2,-,CASSMATYTNYGYTF,TGTGCCAGTAGTATGGCAACGTACACTAACTATGGCTACACCTTC